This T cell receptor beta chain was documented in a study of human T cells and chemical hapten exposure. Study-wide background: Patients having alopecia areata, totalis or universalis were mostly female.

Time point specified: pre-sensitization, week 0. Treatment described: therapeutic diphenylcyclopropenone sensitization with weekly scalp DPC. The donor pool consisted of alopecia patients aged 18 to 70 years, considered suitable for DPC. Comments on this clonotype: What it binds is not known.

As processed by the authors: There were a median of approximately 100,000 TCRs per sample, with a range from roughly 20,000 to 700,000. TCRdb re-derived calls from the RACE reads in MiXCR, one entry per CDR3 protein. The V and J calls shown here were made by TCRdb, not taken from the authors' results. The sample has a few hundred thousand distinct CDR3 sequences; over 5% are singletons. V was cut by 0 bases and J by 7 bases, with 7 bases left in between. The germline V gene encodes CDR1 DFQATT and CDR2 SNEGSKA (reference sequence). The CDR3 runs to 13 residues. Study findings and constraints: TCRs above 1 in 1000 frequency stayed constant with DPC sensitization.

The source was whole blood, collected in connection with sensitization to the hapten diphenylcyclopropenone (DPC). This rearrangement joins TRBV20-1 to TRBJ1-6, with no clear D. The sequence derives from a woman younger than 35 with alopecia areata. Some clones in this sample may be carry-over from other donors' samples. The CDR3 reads CSARDSPNSPLHF. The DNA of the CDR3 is TGCAGTGCTAGAGATTCCCCAAATTCACCCCTCCACTTT.